This TCR beta chain derives from a study of shared clonotypes between healthy human individuals. A note on this clone: Its cognate antigen is unknown.

Profiled with immunoSEQ multiplex PCR; TCRdb holds only in-frame clones, not every one. Here the sample spans about 2.4 million clones, over 85% being singletons. Regarding the study as a whole: Across subsets, estimated richness was generally greater for naive than for memory populations.

Germline V gene lookup returns CDR1 SGHRS and CDR2 YFSETQ. The CDR3 is 15 amino acids. V was clipped by 0 bases and J by 9 bases; unmatched bases: 5. The sample taken for sequencing was naive CD4+ T cells sorted from blood. Subset of the sample: CD45RA+ positively selected. The chain combines TRBV5-1 with TRBJ2-1; 11 bases are shared with TRBD1. This TCR came from a man aged 18 to 30 in good health. CDR3 protein: CASSLAGQGAVEQFF. CDR3 bases: TGCGCCAGCAGCTTGGCTGGACAGGGGGCGGTTGAGCAGTTCTTC.